Following are 32 T cell receptor beta chains from one sample sequenced in a study of T cell responses to AZD1222 COVID-19 vaccine. Measured with immunoSEQ multiplex PCR; TCRdb has only the in-frame clones, and not every one. This sample has approximately 140,000 clones, with roughly 90% found just once. The specimen comprised peripheral blood, sampled on day 0 of AZD1222 vaccination. These TCRs come from an adult in good health.

The V call is TRBV11-2, the J call TRBJ2-3; 9 bases match TRBD2. CDR1 SGHAT and CDR2 FQNNGV come from the germline V gene. With 6 bases clipped from V and 0 bases from J, the junction kept 7 bases outside the gene matches. The CDR3 runs to 16 residues. The CDR3 DNA follows: TGTGCCAGCAGTCTTAGCGGGGGCGCTAGCACAGATACGCAGTATTTT. It is translated as CASSLSGGASTDTQYF.

This chain connects TRBV27 to TRBJ2-2; TRBD1 might be the D (5 bases). CDR1 is MNHEY, CDR2 SMNVEV, per germline (reference sequence). The CDR3 totals 15 residues. V dropped 8 bases and J dropped 5 bases, with 18 bases sitting between them. The CDR3 coding sequence is TGTGCCAGCCGCTTCGTCCAGGGTTGGACCGGGGAGCTGTTTTTT. Protein: CASRFVQGWTGELFF.

The chain links TRBV7-3 to TRBJ2-3, with 15 positions matching TRBD2. Germline CDR1 is SGHTA and CDR2 is FQGTGA. The V segment lost 4 bases and the J segment 2 bases; nucleotides outside the gene matches: 4. This CDR3 is built from 17 residues. The CDR3 region has the DNA TGTGCCAGCAGCTCCGGACTAGCGGGGGGGCACACAGATACGCAGTATTTT. Amino acids: CASSSGLAGGHTDTQYF.

This chain uses TRBV28 with TRBJ2-7, with 9 bases identical to TRBD2. CDR3 length: 16 amino acids. CDR1 and CDR2 (germline): MDHEN, SYDVKM. The J segment lost 6 bases and the V segment lost 1 base, leaving 10 bases of the junction unmatched. The CDR3 bases are TGTGCCAGCAGTTTATTGGACGGACTAGCGCTCCGCGAGCAGTACTTC. Amino acid sequence: CASSLLDGLALREQYF.

The V and J genes are TRBV5-8 and TRBJ2-3; D might be TRBD2 (6 bases). V gave up 3 bases and J gave up 3 bases, with 14 bases separating them. The CDR3 sequence is 15 residues long. CDR1 and CDR2 from the germline V gene are SGHTS and YDEGEE. This chain's CDR3 is CASSSRGDGTDTQYF. DNA for the CDR3: TGTGCCAGCAGCTCGCGCGGGGACGGGACAGATACGCAGTATTTT.

The rearrangement links TRBV28 to TRBJ1-5, with D maybe TRBD1 (5 bases). Deletions cut 1 base from V and 9 bases from J, with 19 bases between. The CDR3 sequence is 16 residues long. Germline CDR1 reads MDHEN; CDR2 reads SYDVKM. CDR3 amino acids: CASSLLGRAPGGPQHF. The CDR3 coding sequence is TGTGCCAGCAGTTTATTAGGCAGGGCCCCGGGGGGGCCCCAGCATTTT.

The chain is built from TRBV4-2 and TRBJ2-6, with 12 bases aligning to TRBD1. V was pared by 4 bases and J by 3 bases, with 7 bases of the junction left unmatched. Germline CDR1 reads LGHNA; CDR2 reads YNFKEQ. CDR3 size: 18 residues. CDR3 sequence: CASSLSGTGGGGANVLTF. CDR3 DNA sequence: TGTGCCAGCAGCCTCTCGGGGACAGGGGGCGGTGGGGCCAACGTCCTGACTTTC.

The V gene is TRBV3-1 (or the pseudogene TRBV3-2), the J gene TRBJ2-3; the match to TRBD2 covers 8 bases. This CDR3 has 16 amino acids. V trimming: 4 bases; J trimming: 0 bases; junction bases outside the gene matches: 6. Germline values: CDR1 LGHDT, CDR2 YNNKEL (reference sequence). CDR3 sequence reads: CASSPGGGRSTDTQYF. The CDR3 nucleotides are TGTGCCAGCAGCCCCGGGGGCGGGAGGAGCACAGATACGCAGTATTTT.

The J gene is TRBJ2-3, the V gene TRBV10-3; 10 nucleotides align to TRBD1. The V segment lost 1 base and the J segment 4 bases; nucleotides outside the gene matches: 8. The germline V gene has CDR1 ENHRY and CDR2 SYGVKD. The CDR3 is 17 residues long. CDR3 sequence (DNA): TGTGCCATCAGTGAGTGGGAGACAGGGGGCGCCCCAGATACGCAGTATTTT. It specifies CAISEWETGGAPDTQYF.

The chain joins TRBV6-6 to TRBJ2-5, with D maybe TRBD1 (5 bases). The CDR3 runs 14 residues. V lost 4 bases and J 3 bases, leaving 12 bases between the germline ends. Germline CDR1 MNHNY, CDR2 SVGAGI (reference sequence). The CDR3 loop is CASSSVDSEETQYF. DNA for the CDR3: TGTGCCAGCAGTTCAGTAGACAGCGAAGAGACCCAGTACTTC.

V and J are TRBV4-2 and TRBJ2-6; D unresolved. CDR3 length: 17 amino acids. Per the germline V gene, CDR1 is LGHNA and CDR2 is YNFKEQ. The V end was cut by 3 bases, the J end by 0 bases, with 12 bases between. In nucleotides, the CDR3 is TGTGCCAGCAGCCAGGAAGGGTCTACCTCTGGGGCCAACGTCCTGACTTTC. Its translation is CASSQEGSTSGANVLTF.

In its sample, this clone was seen once. This chain uses TRBV15 with TRBJ2-2; D call uncertain. This CDR3 is built from 13 residues. The germline CDR1 and CDR2 sequences are LNHNV and YYDKDF (reference sequence). V lost 0 bases and J 7 bases, leaving 6 bases between the germline ends. The CDR3 nucleotides are TGTGCCACCAGCAGAGATCTCAGCGGGGAGCTGTTTTTT. Translating gives CATSRDLSGELFF.

The chain recombines TRBV7-2 with TRBJ2-7; TRBD1 is a possible D gene (6 bases). Trimming removed 1 base at V and 1 base at J, with 11 bases between. There are 15 residues in the CDR3. CDR1 is SGHTA and CDR2 is FQGNSA in the germline V gene. The CDR3 loop is CASSLDWQGSYEQYF. CDR3 DNA: TGTGCCAGCAGCTTAGACTGGCAGGGGTCCTACGAGCAGTACTTC.

J is TRBJ1-5 and V is TRBV7-9; possible D gene TRBD1, 6 bases. This CDR3 is built from 18 residues. Between the trimmed V and J ends, which lost 1 base and 4 bases, there was a span of 20 bases. The germline V gene encodes CDR1 SEHNR and CDR2 FQNEAQ (reference sequence). CDR3 nucleotides: TGTGCCAGCAGCTTAGTGGAGGCAGGGGAACCTTTAAATCAGCCCCAGCATTTT. The encoded protein is CASSLVEAGEPLNQPQHF.

The chain employs TRBV2 and TRBJ1-6; D uncertain. With 6 bases removed from V and 9 bases from J, the gap between germline ends came to 15 bases. The CDR3 sequence is 14 residues long. CDR1 is SNHLY, CDR2 FYNNEI, per germline. The CDR3 bases are TGTGCCAGCAGCGCCGTCGGGAGGACTTCACCCCTCCACTTT. Its protein is CASSAVGRTSPLHF.

J is TRBJ2-1 and V is TRBV5-6; D is possibly TRBD2 (6 bases). Between the trimmed V and J ends, which lost 7 bases and 2 bases, there was a span of 16 bases. Germline V gene lookup returns CDR1 SGHDT and CDR2 YYEEEE. CDR3 length: 15 residues. CDR3: CASASPWTTYNEQFF. The CDR3 DNA follows: TGTGCCAGCGCTTCCCCGTGGACTACCTACAATGAGCAGTTCTTC.

The chain links TRBV2 to TRBJ1-6; D is perhaps TRBD1 (5 bases). CDR1 SNHLY and CDR2 FYNNEI come from the germline V gene. Trimming stripped 6 bases from V and 4 bases from J, with 13 bases between. The CDR3 is made up of 15 amino acids. CDR3 in amino acids: CASRTSGGYNSPLHF. DNA for the CDR3: TGTGCCAGCAGGACCTCGGGGGGGTATAATTCACCCCTCCACTTT.

The CDR3 bases are TGCGCCAGCAGCGGGGTAGCGGGGATAAGCACAGATACGCAGTATTTT. It encodes CASSGVAGISTDTQYF. The chain has TRBV4-1 and TRBJ2-3; 8 bases map to TRBD2. V lost 5 bases and J lost 0; bases outside the gene matches: 7. This CDR3 is 16 amino acids long. Germline V lookup: CDR1 MGHRA, CDR2 YSYEKL.

The V gene is TRBV15, the J gene TRBJ1-2, with D tentatively TRBD1 (6 bases). Germline V gene lookup returns CDR1 LNHNV and CDR2 YYDKDF (reference sequence). The length of the CDR3 is 14 residues. The ends were cut back, 0 bases at V and 2 bases at J, with 7 bases in the middle. The CDR3 region is CATSRDRGNYGYTF. For the CDR3, the DNA is TGTGCCACCAGCAGAGACAGGGGCAACTATGGCTACACCTTC.

V usage is TRBV28 and J usage is TRBJ2-1; 7 positions match TRBD2. Germline-derived CDR1 and CDR2 are MDHEN and SYDVKM. The CDR3 runs to 15 residues. V gave up 3 bases and J gave up 5 bases; unmatched junction bases: 7. CDR3 loop: CASSFESSGNNEQFF. CDR3 nucleotide sequence: TGTGCCAGCAGTTTTGAGTCGAGCGGGAACAATGAGCAGTTCTTC.

The rearrangement uses TRBV4-3 and TRBJ1-6, with 8 bases lining up with TRBD1. The CDR3 runs to 17 residues. J lost 8 bases, V lost 0 bases, and 9 bases had no gene match. Per germline, CDR1 LGHNA and CDR2 YSLEER. CDR3 nucleotide sequence: TGCGCCAGCAGCCAAGATAGAACAGGGGGGCCTTATTCACCCCTCCACTTT. It translates to CASSQDRTGGPYSPLHF.

The chain links TRBV4-2 to TRBJ2-3; 8 nucleotides agree with TRBD2. Trimming cost V 4 bases and J 2 bases; bases outside gene matches: 17. Germline CDR1 is LGHNA and CDR2 is YNFKEQ. This CDR3 region has 19 residues. The CDR3 DNA is TGTGCCAGCAGCCCCTCACCAAGGGACCACGGGGGGGCCACAGATACGCAGTATTTT. The encoded protein is CASSPSPRDHGGATDTQYF.

The chain recombines TRBV5-5 with TRBJ1-2, with D perhaps matching TRBD1 (5 bases). The V end lost 0 bases, the J end lost 4 bases, and 16 bases lay between the germline ends. CDR1 is SGHKS and CDR2 is YYEKEE in the germline V gene (reference sequence). The CDR3 extends over 16 amino acids. The chain's CDR3 is CASSLAAAKRGYGYTF. The CDR3 coding sequence is TGTGCCAGCAGCTTGGCGGCGGCGAAGAGGGGCTATGGCTACACCTTC.

The chain carries TRBV19 and TRBJ1-2, with D maybe TRBD1 (5 bases). This CDR3 has 12 amino acids. The ends were cut back, 10 bases at V and 2 bases at J, with 11 bases in the middle. Germline CDR1 is LNHDA and CDR2 is SQIVND (reference sequence). The CDR3 is CATASGNYGYTF. CDR3 nucleotides: TGTGCCACCGCCTCAGGGAACTATGGCTACACCTTC.

This chain links TRBV9 with TRBJ2-3; 12 bases match TRBD2. Germline CDR1 and CDR2: SGDLS and YYNGEE. This CDR3 is 17 amino acids long. The V gene end was trimmed by 3 bases and the J gene end by 0 bases; junction bases not matched to a gene: 5. The CDR3 reads CASSGLAGALSTDTQYF. The CDR3 nucleotides are TGTGCCAGCAGCGGACTAGCGGGGGCCTTGAGCACAGATACGCAGTATTTT.

The CDR3 loop reads CASSFDGRQVFGTEAFF. Here the CDR3 DNA reads TGTGCCAGCAGCTTCGATGGGAGACAGGTTTTTGGCACTGAAGCTTTCTTT. This rearrangement joins TRBV7-2 to TRBJ1-1; possibly TRBD1 for D (6 bases). This CDR3 contains 17 residues. Deletions cut 3 bases from V and 4 bases from J, with 21 bases between. Germline-derived CDR1 and CDR2 are SGHTA and FQGNSA.

The chain recombines TRBV28 with TRBJ2-5, with 8 bases matching TRBD1. V was pared by 2 bases and J by 2 bases, with 4 bases of the junction left unmatched. Germline values: CDR1 MDHEN, CDR2 SYDVKM. The CDR3 has 15 residues. CDR3 nucleotide sequence: TGTGCCAGCAGTTTAACCGGACAGGGTCAAGAGACCCAGTACTTC. The encoded protein is CASSLTGQGQETQYF.

This clone was seen just once. CDR3 amino acids: CASSRAGALYNEQFF. The CDR3 nucleotides read TGTGCCAGCAGCCGAGCGGGGGCCCTCTACAATGAGCAGTTCTTC. The chain has TRBV13 and TRBJ2-1; TRBD2 agrees at 8 bases. V gave up 5 bases and J gave up 3 bases; unmatched junction bases: 6. This CDR3 spans 15 amino acids. CDR1 is PRHDT and CDR2 is FYEKMQ in the germline V gene (reference sequence).

V usage is TRBV3-1 (or the pseudogene TRBV3-2) and J usage is TRBJ2-1; D possibly corresponds to TRBD2 (6 bases). Germline CDR1 is LGHDT and CDR2 is YNNKEL (reference sequence). The CDR3 contains 14 residues. V was trimmed by 4 bases and J by 9 bases, leaving 16 bases between them. The CDR3 loop reads CASSPRRERGEQFF. CDR3 DNA: TGTGCCAGCAGCCCTCGGAGGGAGAGGGGTGAGCAGTTCTTC.

The chain is built from TRBV7-2 and TRBJ2-7, with 7 bases that match TRBD1. The ends lost 5 bases at V and 4 bases at J; junction bases unmatched: 11. Germline V gene data show CDR1 as SGHTA and CDR2 as FQGNSA. The CDR3 totals 15 residues. DNA for the CDR3: TGTGCCAGCAGCCGGGACAGCCCGACAAAGTACGAGCAGTACTTC. This gives the protein CASSRDSPTKYEQYF.

V and J are TRBV19 and TRBJ2-1; D is unresolved. In germline, CDR1 is LNHDA, CDR2 SQIVND (reference sequence). The length of the CDR3 is 16 residues. Trimming cost V 7 bases and J 2 bases, with 18 bases left between them. The CDR3 is CASTTQGRYPYNEQFF. In DNA form, the CDR3 reads TGTGCCAGTACCACCCAAGGGCGATACCCCTACAATGAGCAGTTCTTC. The variable domain in full, completed from reference TRBV19 and TRBJ2-1, reads DGGITQSPKYLFRKEGQNVTLSCEQNLNHDAMYWYRQDPGQGLRLIYYSQIVNDFQKGDIAEGYSVSREKKESFPLTVTSAQKNPTAFYLCASTTQGRYPYNEQFFGPGTRLTVL.

This chain uses TRBV4-2 with TRBJ2-3; 8 nucleotides agree with TRBD1. CDR3 length equals 17 residues. The V gene's germline CDR1 is LGHNA and CDR2 YNFKEQ. With 1 base clipped from V and 9 bases from J, the junction kept 15 bases outside the gene matches. The CDR3 nucleotides are TGTGCCAGCAGCCAAGGTGGGGGCAGGGGGCGAAAGGGGACGCAGTATTTT. Protein product: CASSQGGGRGRKGTQYF.